Below, 6 T cell receptor beta chains from the same sample are listed, as sequenced in a study of blood T cell repertoires in COVID-19. The data were produced by immunoSEQ multiplex PCR, yet TCRdb's version contains in-frame clones alone and is incomplete. Of over 100,000 clones in the sample, around nine tenths were seen once. The sequencing input was peripheral blood. These receptor sequences come from a man aged 50 to 59 with active or convalescent COVID-19.

This chain links TRBV6-2 or TRBV6-3 with TRBJ1-1; D call uncertain. This CDR3 is built from 11 residues. CDR1 and CDR2 from the germline V gene are MNHEY and SVGEGT. V lost 4 bases to trimming and J lost 7 bases, with 7 bases between them. The CDR3 nucleotides read TGTGCCAGCAGTTCCGCACTTGAAGCTTTCTTT. It codes for CASSSALEAFF.

The chain has TRBV10-3 and TRBJ1-5; TRBD1 is a possible D gene (5 bases). Germline CDR1 is ENHRY and CDR2 is SYGVKD. V lost 6 bases, J lost 5 bases, and 14 bases lay in between. The CDR3 has 14 residues. The CDR3 DNA reads TGTGCCATCAGGGCAACCCTAGGGGATCAGCCCCAGCATTTT. It translates to CAIRATLGDQPQHF.

This rearrangement joins TRBV14 to TRBJ1-1; possible D gene TRBD1, 6 bases. V was clipped by 1 base and J by 4 bases, with 13 bases between them. This CDR3 is 15 amino acids long. Germline V lookup: CDR1 SGHDN, CDR2 FVKESK. The CDR3 nucleotides are TGTGCCAGCAGCCAAGCCTTCACAGGGACCACTGAAGCTTTCTTT. Amino acids: CASSQAFTGTTEAFF.

This chain joins TRBV7-9 and TRBJ1-5; 10 nucleotides match TRBD1. V shed 5 bases and J 2 bases; nucleotides not matched to a gene: 6. Germline CDR1 reads SEHNR; CDR2 reads FQNEAQ (reference sequence). This CDR3 has 16 amino acids. The DNA for the CDR3 is TGTGCCAGCAGCCCGACAGGGGGCGAGGGCAATCAGCCCCAGCATTTT. It encodes CASSPTGGEGNQPQHF.

This chain connects TRBV3-1 (or the pseudogene TRBV3-2) to TRBJ1-5; no clear D gene. Between the trimmed V and J ends, which lost 6 bases and 0 bases, there was a span of 6 bases. The CDR3 is 13 residues long. Germline CDR1 is LGHDT and CDR2 is YNNKEL (reference sequence). CDR3 region: CASSLYSNQPQHF. DNA of the CDR3: TGTGCCAGCAGTCTTTATAGCAATCAGCCCCAGCATTTT.

J is TRBJ1-5 and V is TRBV7-2, with unresolved D. Germline-derived CDR1 and CDR2 are SGHTA and FQGNSA. V dropped 5 bases and J dropped 6 bases, with 14 bases sitting between them. The CDR3 length is 14 residues. This CDR3 is CASSAEGGIQPQHF. In DNA, the CDR3 is TGTGCCAGCAGCGCCGAGGGAGGCATTCAGCCCCAGCATTTT.